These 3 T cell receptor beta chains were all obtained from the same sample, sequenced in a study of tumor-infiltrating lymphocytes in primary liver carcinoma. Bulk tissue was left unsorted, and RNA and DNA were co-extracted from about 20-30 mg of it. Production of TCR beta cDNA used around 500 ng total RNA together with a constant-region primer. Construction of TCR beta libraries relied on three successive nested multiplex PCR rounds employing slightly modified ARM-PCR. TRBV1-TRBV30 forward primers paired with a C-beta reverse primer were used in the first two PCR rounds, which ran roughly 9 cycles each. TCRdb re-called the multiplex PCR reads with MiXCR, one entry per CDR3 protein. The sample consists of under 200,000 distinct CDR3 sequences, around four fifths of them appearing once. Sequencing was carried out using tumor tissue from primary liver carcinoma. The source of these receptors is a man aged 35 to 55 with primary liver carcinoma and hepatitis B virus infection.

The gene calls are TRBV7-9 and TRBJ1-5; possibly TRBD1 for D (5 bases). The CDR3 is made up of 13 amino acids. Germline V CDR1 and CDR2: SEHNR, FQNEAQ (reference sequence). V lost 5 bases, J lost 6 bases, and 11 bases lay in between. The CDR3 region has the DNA TGTGCCAGCAGCACACAGGAGGGTCAGCCCCAGCATTTT. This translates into CASSTQEGQPQHF.

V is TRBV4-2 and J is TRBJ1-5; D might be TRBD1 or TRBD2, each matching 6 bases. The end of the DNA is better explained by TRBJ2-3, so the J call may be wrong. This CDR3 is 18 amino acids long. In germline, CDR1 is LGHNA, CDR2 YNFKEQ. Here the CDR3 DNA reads TGTGCCAGCAGCCAAGAAAAAGGAGGGGGTGTAAGCAATCGCCCCCAGTATTTT. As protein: CASSQEKGGGVSNRPQYF.

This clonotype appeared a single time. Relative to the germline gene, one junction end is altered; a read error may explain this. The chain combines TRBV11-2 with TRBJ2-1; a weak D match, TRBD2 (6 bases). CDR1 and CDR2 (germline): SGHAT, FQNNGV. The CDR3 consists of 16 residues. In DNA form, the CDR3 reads TGTGCCAGTAGCTTAGATCAGAGACTAGTTGGCAATGAGCAGTTCTTC. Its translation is CASSLDQRLVGNEQFF.